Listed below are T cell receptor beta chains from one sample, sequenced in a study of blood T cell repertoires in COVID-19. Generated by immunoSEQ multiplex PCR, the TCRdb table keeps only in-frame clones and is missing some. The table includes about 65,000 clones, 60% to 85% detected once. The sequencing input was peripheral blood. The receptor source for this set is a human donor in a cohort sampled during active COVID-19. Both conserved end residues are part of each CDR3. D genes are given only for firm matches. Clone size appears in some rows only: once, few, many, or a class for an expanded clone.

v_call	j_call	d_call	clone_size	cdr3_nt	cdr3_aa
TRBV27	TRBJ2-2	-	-	TGTGCCAGCAGTTTCACGACTTTGAACACCGGGGAGCTGTTTTTT	CASSFTTLNTGELFF
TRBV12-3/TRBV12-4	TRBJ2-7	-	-	TGTGCCAGCAGTGCGAATTTCTACGAGCAGTACTTC	CASSANFYEQYF
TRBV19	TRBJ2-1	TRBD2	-	TGTGCCAGTCGGGGGGAGGGCGAGCAGTTCTTC	CASRGEGEQFF
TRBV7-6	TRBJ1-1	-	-	TGTGCCAGCAGCTTCCTTGACCGAGGGAACACTGAAGCTTTCTTT	CASSFLDRGNTEAFF
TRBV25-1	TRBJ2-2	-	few	TGTGCCAGCAGTGGAAGGAGCGACACCGGGGAGCTGTTTTTT	CASSGRSDTGELFF
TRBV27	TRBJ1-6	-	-	TGTGCCAGCAGCGCCACCGGGACATCCTATAATTCACCCCTCCACTTT	CASSATGTSYNSPLHF
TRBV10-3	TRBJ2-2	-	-	TGTGCGGTGGGGGCGCCGAACACCGGGGAGCTGTTTTTT	CAVGAPNTGELFF
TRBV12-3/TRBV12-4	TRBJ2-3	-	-	TGTGCCAGCAAGACCTCAGGACTCGATACGCAGTATTTT	CASKTSGLDTQYF
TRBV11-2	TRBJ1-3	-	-	TGTGCCAGCAGCTTATCCCTCTCTGGAAACACCATATATTTT	CASSLSLSGNTIYF
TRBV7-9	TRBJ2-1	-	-	TGTGCCAGCAGCTTAGACGCCTCGGGGGAGCAGTTCTTC	CASSLDASGEQFF
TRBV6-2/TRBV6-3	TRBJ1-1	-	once	TGTGCCAGCAGTGTCCGTGTGGAGGCTGAAGCTTTCTTT	CASSVRVEAEAFF
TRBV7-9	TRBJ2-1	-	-	TGTGCCAGCAGCGCTCGGGGGACGGCCAATGAGCAGTTCTTC	CASSARGTANEQFF
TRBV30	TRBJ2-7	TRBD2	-	TGTGCCTGGACCCGTGGGAGGGCCGGAGAGCAGTACTTC	CAWTRGRAGEQYF
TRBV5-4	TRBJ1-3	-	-	TGTGCCAGCAGCTTGGGCAGGGCATCTGGAAACACCATATATTTT	CASSLGRASGNTIYF
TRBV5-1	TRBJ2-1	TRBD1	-	TGCGCCAGCAGCTTAACCGGGACAGGGGCCAGGAATGAGCAGTTCTTC	CASSLTGTGARNEQFF
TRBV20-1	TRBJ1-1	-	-	TGCAGTGCTACAGGGGACACTGAAGCTTTCTTT	CSATGDTEAFF
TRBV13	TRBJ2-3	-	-	TGTGCCAGCAGCCACAGTGATACGCAGTATTTT	CASSHSDTQYF
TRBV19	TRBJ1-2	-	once	TGTGCCACCTCTCGGGCCGTGGCAGGGTCTAACTATGGCTACACCTTC	CATSRAVAGSNYGYTF
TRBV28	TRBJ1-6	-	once	TGTGCCAGCAGCCCCGGAATTCGGGGAGCTAATTCACCCCTCCACTTT	CASSPGIRGANSPLHF
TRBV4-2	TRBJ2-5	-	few	TGTGCCAGCAGCCAAGCTGGAGGGGACGAGACCCAGTACTTC	CASSQAGGDETQYF
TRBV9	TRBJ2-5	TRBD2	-	TGTGCCAGCGCCCGGACTAGCGGGGGGGTAGGGGAGACCCAGTACTTC	CASARTSGGVGETQYF
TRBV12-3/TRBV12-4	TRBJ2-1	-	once	TGTGCCAGCAGTTTTGGAGGTTTAGATGAGCAGTTCTTC	CASSFGGLDEQFF
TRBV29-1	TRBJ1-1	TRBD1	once	TGCAGCGTTGATCAGACAGGGCTGAACACTGAAGCTTTCTTT	CSVDQTGLNTEAFF
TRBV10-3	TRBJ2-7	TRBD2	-	TGTGCCATTTCCCCCTCTAGCGGGGAGACGTACGAGCAGTACTTC	CAISPSSGETYEQYF
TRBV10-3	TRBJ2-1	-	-	TGTGCCATCAGTGACCCGCGTGGAAACAGTAGTAGAGATAAGAAAGAGCAGTTCTTC	CAISDPRGNSSRDKKEQFF
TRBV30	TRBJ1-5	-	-	TGTGCCTGGAGTGTGAGGGTTAATCAGCCCCAGCATTTT	CAWSVRVNQPQHF
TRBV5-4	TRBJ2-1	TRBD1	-	TGTGCCAGCGGAACAGGGGGACCCAGCTCCTACAATGAGCAGTTCTTC	CASGTGGPSSYNEQFF
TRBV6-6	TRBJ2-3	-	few	TGTGCCAGCGAACGGTCGGATACGCAGTATTTT	CASERSDTQYF
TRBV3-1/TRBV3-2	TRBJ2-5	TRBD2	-	TGTGCCAGCAGCCCCCCGGGACTAGTAGGAGAGACCCAGTACTTC	CASSPPGLVGETQYF
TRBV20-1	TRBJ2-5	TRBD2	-	TGCAGTGCTAGTAGTGGCGGGGGGGCCCAAGAGACCCAGTACTTC	CSASSGGGAQETQYF
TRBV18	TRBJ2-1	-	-	TGTGCCAGCTCACCCGATGACAGAAGCTACAATGAGCAGTTCTTC	CASSPDDRSYNEQFF
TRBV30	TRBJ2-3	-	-	TGTGCCTGGAGTGTAGGAGATACAGATACGCAGTATTTT	CAWSVGDTDTQYF
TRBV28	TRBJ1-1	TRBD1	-	TGTGCCAGCAGTCTCACCGGGACAGGGGCTCGGGCTTTCTTT	CASSLTGTGARAFF
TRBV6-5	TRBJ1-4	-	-	TGTGCCAGCAGCCTCGGGGGGGGGAATGAAAAACTGTTTTTT	CASSLGGGNEKLFF
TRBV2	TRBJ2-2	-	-	TGTGCCAGCAGTGAGGAGGCTCGGGCCGGGGAGCTGTTTTTT	CASSEEARAGELFF
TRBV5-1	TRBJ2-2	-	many	TGCGCCAGCAGCTTCCAAACCGGGGAGCTGTTTTTT	CASSFQTGELFF
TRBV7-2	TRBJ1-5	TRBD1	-	TGTGCCAGCAGCTTATCCCAGGGGGTTCAGCCCCAGCATTTT	CASSLSQGVQPQHF
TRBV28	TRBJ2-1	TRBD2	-	TGTGCCAGCCCTACAGGACTAGCTTTTGTCAATGAGCAGTTCTTC	CASPTGLAFVNEQFF
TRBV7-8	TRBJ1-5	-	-	TGTGCCAGCAGCTTTCCCCCACATGACAGAAGCGATCAGCCCCAGCATTTT	CASSFPPHDRSDQPQHF
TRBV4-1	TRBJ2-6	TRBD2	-	TGCGCCAGCAGCCGAGGACTAGCGGGCCGGGCTGGGGCCAACGTCCTGACTTTC	CASSRGLAGRAGANVLTF
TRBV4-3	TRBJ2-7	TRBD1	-	TGCGCCAGCAGCCAATACGGACAGGGCTCCTACGAGCAGTACTTC	CASSQYGQGSYEQYF
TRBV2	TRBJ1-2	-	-	TGTGCCCTAAGCAGGACATCCTATGGCTACACCTTC	CALSRTSYGYTF
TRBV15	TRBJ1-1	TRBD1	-	TGTGCCACCAGTCGGGGAGGAGGGGGCGAGAACACTGAAGCTTTCTTT	CATSRGGGGENTEAFF
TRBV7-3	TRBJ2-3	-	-	TGTGCCAGCAGCTTACAGGGGAGCACAGATACGCAGTATTTT	CASSLQGSTDTQYF
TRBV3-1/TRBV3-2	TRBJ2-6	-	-	TGTGCCAGCAGCCCACTGGGGGGAGCCCTCTCTGGGGCCAACGTCCTGACTTTC	CASSPLGGALSGANVLTF
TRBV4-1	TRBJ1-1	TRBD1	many	TGCGCCAGCAGCCGATGGACAGGGCCCACTGAAGCTTTCTTT	CASSRWTGPTEAFF
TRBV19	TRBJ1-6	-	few	TGTGCCAGTACCGAGGCCGCGGGGAGATCACCCCTCCACTTT	CASTEAAGRSPLHF
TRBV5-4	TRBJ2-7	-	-	TGTGCCAGCAGCCGGGAAAACTACGAGCAGTACTTC	CASSRENYEQYF
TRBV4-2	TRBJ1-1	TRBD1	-	TGTGCCAGCAGCCCGAGAGGGACAGTCATGAACACTGAAGCTTTCTTT	CASSPRGTVMNTEAFF
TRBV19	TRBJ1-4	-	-	TGTGCCAGTAGTAAGGCAGGGAGGATGGAGGAAAAACTGTTTTTT	CASSKAGRMEEKLFF
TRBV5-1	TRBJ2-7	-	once	TGCGCCAGCAGCCCCCAGGGTTCCTACGAGCAGTACTTC	CASSPQGSYEQYF
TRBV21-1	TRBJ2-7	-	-	TGTGCCAGCAACCGACAGGGGCTTGCCTACGAGCAGTACTTC	CASNRQGLAYEQYF
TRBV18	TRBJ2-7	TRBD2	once	TGTGCCAGCTCACCACCTAGCGGGAGCTCCTACGAGCAGTACTTC	CASSPPSGSSYEQYF
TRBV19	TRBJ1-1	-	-	TGTGCCAGTGGATTGGGGCAGTACACTGAAGCTTTCTTT	CASGLGQYTEAFF
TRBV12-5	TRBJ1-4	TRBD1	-	TGTGCTAGTGGTCCTATCTCCGGGACAGGCACGGTTTTT	CASGPISGTGTVF